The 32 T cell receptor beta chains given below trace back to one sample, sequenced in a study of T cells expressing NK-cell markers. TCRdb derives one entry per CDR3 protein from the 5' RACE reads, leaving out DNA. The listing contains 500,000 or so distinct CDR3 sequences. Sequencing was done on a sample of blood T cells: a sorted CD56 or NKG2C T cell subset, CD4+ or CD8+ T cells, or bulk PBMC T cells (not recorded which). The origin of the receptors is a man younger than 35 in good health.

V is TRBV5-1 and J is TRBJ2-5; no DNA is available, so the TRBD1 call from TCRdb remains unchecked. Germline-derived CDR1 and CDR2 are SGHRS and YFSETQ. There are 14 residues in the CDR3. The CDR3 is CASTSGSGGETQYF.

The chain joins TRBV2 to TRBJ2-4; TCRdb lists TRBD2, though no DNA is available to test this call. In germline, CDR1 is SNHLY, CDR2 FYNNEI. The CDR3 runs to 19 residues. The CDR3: CASVASGPPNISAKNIQYF. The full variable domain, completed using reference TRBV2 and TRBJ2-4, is EPEVTQTPSHQVTQMGQEVILRCVPISNHLYFYWYRQILGQKVEFLVSFYNNEISEKSEIFDDQFSVERPDGSNFTLKIRSTKLEDSAMYFCASVASGPPNISAKNIQYFGAGTRLSVL.

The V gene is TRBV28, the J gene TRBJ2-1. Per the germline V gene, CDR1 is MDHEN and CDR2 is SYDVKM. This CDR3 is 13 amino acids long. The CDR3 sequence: CASGATPYNEQFF.

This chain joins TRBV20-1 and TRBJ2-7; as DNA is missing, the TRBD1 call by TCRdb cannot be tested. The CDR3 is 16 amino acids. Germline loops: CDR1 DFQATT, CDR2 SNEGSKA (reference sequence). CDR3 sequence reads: CSADIVGEIPSGEQYF.

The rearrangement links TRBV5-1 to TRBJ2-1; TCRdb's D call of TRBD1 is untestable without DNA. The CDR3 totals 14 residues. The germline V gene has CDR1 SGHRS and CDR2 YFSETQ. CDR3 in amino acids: CASSLSRPYNEQFF.

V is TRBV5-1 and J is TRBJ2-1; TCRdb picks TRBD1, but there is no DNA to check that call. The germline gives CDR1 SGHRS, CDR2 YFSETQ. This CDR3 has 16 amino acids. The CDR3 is CASSLPGGDRGNEQFF.

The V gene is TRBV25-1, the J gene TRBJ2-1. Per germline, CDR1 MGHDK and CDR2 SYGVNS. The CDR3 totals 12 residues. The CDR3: CASSDQPLEQFF.

The CDR3 reads CASSLALADTTSPFF. The V and J genes are TRBV5-1 and TRBJ2-1; TCRdb lists TRBD2, though no DNA is available to test this call. From germline, CDR1 is SGHRS and CDR2 YFSETQ. This CDR3 contains 15 residues.

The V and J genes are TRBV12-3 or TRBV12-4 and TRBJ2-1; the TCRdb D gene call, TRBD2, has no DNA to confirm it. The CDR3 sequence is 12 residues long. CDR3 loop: CASSLTSLGAFF.

The CDR3 protein is CASSPSGQGTDTQYF. V gene TRBV12-3 or TRBV12-4 combines with J gene TRBJ2-3; TCRdb proposes TRBD1, but this gene call is untestable without DNA. The CDR3 has 15 residues.

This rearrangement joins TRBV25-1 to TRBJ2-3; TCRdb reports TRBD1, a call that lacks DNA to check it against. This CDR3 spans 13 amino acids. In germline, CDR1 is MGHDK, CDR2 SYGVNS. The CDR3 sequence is CATSEGATDTQYF.

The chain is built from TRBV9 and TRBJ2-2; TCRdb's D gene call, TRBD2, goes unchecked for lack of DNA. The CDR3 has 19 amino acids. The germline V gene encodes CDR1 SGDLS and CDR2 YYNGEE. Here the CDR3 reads CASSVGAGPGRPPNGELFF.

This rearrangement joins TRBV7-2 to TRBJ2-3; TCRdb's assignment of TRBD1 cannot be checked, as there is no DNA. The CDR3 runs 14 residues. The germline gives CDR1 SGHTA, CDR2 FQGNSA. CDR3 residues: CASSAQTGGDTQYF.

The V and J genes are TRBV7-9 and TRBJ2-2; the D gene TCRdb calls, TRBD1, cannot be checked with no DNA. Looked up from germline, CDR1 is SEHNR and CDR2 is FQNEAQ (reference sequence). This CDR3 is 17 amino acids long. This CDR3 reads CASSAGLRGSYTGELFF. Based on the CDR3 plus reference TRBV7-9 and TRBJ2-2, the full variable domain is DTGVSQNPRHKITKRGQNVTFRCDPISEHNRLYWYRQTLGQGPEFLTYFQNEAQLEKSRLLSDRFSAERPKGSFSTLEIQRTEQGDSAMYLCASSAGLRGSYTGELFFGEGSRLTVL.

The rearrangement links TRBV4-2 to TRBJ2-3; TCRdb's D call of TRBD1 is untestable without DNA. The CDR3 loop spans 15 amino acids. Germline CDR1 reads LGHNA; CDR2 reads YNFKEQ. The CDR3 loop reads CASSQSPDFTDTQYF.

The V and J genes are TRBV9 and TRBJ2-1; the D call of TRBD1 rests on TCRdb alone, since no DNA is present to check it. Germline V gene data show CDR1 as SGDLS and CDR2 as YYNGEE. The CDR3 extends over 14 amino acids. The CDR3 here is CASSVGKQGAEQFF.

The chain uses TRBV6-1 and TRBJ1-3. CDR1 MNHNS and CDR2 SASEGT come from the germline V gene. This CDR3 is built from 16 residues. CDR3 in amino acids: CASSIRQAGSGNTIYF.

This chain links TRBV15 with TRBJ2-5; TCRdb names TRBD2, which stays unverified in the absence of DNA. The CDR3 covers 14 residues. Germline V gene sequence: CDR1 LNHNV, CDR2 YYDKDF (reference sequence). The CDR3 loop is CATSRTGRERTQYF.

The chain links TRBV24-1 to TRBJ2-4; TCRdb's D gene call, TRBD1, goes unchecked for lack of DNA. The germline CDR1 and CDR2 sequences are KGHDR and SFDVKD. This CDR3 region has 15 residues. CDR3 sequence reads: CATSDGQLAKNIQYF.

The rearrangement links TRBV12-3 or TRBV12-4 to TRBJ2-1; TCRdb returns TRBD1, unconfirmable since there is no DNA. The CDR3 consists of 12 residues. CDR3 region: CASDRGRDEQFF.

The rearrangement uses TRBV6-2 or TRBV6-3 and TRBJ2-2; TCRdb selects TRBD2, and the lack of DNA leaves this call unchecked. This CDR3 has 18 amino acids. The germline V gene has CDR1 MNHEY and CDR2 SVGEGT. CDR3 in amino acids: CASSYEIPSGSNTGELFF.

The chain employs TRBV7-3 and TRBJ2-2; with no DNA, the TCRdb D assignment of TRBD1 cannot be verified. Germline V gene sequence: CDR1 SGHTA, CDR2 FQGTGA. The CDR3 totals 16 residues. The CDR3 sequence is CASSSAGPSNTGELFF.

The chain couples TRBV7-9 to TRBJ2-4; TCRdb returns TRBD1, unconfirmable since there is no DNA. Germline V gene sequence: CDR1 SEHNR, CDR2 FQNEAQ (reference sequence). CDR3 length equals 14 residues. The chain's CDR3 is CASSSTGGLNIQYF.

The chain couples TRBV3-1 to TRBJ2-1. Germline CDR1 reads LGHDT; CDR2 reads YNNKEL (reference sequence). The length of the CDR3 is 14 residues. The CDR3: CASSQDLRHNEQFF.

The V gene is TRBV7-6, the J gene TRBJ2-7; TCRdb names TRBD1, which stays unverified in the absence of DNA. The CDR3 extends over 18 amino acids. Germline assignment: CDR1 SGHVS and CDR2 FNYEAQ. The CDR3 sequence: CASSITGTGLGTRYEQYF.

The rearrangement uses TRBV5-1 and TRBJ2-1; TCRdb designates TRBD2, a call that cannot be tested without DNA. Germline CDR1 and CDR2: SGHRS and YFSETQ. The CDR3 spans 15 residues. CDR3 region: CASTNPGGRGNEQFF.

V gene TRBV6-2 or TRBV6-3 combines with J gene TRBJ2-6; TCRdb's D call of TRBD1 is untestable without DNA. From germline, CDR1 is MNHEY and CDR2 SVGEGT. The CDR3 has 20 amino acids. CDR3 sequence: CASSYVGRGAPLSGANVLTF.

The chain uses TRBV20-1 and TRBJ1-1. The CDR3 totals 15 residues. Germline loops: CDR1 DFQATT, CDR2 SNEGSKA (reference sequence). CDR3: CSALQISPGNTEAFF.

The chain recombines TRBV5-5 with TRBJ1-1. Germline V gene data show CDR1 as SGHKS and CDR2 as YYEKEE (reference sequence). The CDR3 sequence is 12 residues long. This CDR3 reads CASSLGMTEAFF.

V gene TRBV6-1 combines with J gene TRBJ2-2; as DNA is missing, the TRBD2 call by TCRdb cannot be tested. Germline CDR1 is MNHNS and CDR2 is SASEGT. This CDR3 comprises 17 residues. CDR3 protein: CASSDPPSRANTGELFF.

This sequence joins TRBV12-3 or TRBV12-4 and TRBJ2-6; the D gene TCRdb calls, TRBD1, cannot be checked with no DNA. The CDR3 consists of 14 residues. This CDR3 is CASSPGQGGVVLTF.

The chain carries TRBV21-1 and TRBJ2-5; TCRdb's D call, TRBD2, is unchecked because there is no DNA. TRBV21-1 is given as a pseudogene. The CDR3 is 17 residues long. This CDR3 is CASSKIGFGRAPETQYF.